The T cell receptor beta chain under discussion was sequenced for a study of blood T cell repertoires in COVID-19. Study context: Whether acute or convalescent, the COVID-19 samples came from the United States, Italy and Spain.

The study counted Cohort 3 donors as recovered given two negative PCRs, clearance, or symptom resolution. Original data processing: Counts of nucleated cells, estimated from reference gene primer amplification, were obtained. Measured with immunoSEQ multiplex PCR; TCRdb has only the in-frame clones, and not every one. The DNA gave D and trimming, while V, J and clone size come from that table. The sample includes 200,000 to 250,000 clones, roughly 79% seen only once; the top ten take over 12%. The length of the CDR3 is 15 residues. Germline CDR1 MNHEY, CDR2 SMNVEV (reference sequence). V shed 7 bases and J 0 bases; nucleotides not matched to a gene: 3. This clone has ten or more counts.

Sequencing was done on a sample of PBMCs or T cells enriched from blood (not recorded which). The receptor was derived from a man between 35 and 55 years old who had recovered from COVID-19. The chain links TRBV27 to TRBJ1-5, with TRBD1 identical over 10 bases. This CDR3 reads CASKDRGLSNQPQHF. CDR3 nucleotide sequence: TGTGCCAGCAAAGACAGGGGGCTTAGCAATCAGCCCCAGCATTTT.